Below, 2 T cell receptor beta chains from the same sample are listed, as sequenced in a study of T cell responses to AZD1222 COVID-19 vaccine. This table comes from immunoSEQ multiplex PCR, and its TCRdb copy is limited to in-frame clones, with some not included. The sample records hundreds of thousands of clones, about 92% being singletons. This sample comprised peripheral blood, obtained on day 0 of MenACWY control vaccination. The receptors stem from an adult in good health.

The chain employs TRBV15 and TRBJ2-3; the D call may be TRBD1 or TRBD2 (6 bases each). Germline V gene lookup returns CDR1 LNHNV and CDR2 YYDKDF (reference sequence). Trimming took off 1 base at V and 4 bases at J, with 15 bases between the two ends. The CDR3 loop spans 16 amino acids. CDR3 loop: CATSRGRGQGADTQYF. CDR3 bases: TGTGCCACCAGCAGAGGCCGGGGGCAGGGAGCAGATACGCAGTATTTT.

V and J are TRBV7-9 and TRBJ1-5; D ambiguous. Trimming cost V 0 bases and J 7 bases, with 7 bases left between them. The germline CDR1 and CDR2 sequences are SEHNR and FQNEAQ (reference sequence). CDR3 length: 13 amino acids. Here the CDR3 reads CASSLAAGQPQHF. The CDR3, as DNA: TGTGCCAGCAGCTTAGCCGCGGGACAGCCCCAGCATTTT.